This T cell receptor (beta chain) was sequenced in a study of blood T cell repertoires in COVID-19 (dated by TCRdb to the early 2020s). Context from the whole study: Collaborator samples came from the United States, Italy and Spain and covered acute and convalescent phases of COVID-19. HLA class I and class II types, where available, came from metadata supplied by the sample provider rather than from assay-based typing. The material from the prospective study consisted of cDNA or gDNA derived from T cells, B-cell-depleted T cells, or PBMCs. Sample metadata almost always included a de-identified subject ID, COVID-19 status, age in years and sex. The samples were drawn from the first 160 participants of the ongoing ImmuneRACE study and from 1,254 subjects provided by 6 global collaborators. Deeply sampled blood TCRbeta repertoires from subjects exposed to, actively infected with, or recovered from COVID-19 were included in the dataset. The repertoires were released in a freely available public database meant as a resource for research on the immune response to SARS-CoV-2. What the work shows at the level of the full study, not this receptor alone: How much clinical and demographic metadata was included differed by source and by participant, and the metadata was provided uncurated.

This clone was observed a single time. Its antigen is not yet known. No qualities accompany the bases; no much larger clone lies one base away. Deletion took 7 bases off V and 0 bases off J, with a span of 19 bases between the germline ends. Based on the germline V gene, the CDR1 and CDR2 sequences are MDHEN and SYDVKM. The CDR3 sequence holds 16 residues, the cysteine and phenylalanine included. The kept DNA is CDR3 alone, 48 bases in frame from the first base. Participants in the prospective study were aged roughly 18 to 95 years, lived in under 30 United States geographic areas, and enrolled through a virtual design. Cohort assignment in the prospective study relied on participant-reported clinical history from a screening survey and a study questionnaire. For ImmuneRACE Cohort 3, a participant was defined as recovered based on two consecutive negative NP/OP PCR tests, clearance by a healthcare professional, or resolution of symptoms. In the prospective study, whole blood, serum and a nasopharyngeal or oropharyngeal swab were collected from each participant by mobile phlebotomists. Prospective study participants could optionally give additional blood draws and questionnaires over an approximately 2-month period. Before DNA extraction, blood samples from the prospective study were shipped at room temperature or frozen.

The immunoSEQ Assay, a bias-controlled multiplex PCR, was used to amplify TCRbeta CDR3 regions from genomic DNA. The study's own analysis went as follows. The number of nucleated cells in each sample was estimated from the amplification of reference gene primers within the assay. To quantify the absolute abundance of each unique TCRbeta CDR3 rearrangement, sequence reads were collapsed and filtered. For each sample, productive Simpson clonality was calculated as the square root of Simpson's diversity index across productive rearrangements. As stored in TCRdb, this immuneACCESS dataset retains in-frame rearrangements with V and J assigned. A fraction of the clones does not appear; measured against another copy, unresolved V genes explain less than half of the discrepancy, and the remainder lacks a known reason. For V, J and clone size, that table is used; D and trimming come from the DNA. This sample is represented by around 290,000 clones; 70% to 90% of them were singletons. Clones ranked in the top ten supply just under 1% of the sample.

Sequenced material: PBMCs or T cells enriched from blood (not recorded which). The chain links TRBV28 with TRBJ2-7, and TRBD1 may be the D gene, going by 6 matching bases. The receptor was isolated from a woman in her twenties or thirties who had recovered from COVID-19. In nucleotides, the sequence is TGTGCCAGCAAGGCAGGGGCCGTCATAAGCTCCTACGAGCAGTACTTC. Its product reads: CASKAGAVISSYEQYF.